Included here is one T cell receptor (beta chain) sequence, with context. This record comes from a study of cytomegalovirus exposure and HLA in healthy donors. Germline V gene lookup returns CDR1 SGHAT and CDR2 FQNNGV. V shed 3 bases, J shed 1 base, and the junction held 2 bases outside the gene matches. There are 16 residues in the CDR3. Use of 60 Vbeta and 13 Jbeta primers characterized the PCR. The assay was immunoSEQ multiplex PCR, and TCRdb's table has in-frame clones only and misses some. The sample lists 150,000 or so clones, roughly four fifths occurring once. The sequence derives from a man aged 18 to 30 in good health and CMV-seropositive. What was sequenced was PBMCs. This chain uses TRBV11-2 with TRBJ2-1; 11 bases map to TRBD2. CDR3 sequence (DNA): TGTGCCAGCAGCTTTCTAGCGGGGGGATCCTACAATGAGCAGTTCTTC. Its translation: CASSFLAGGSYNEQFF.